This TCR beta chain was identified during a study of cytomegalovirus exposure and HLA in healthy donors. Broader study findings: Among TCR beta chains, those listed as cytomegalovirus-associated numbered some 160.

Generated by immunoSEQ multiplex PCR, the TCRdb table keeps only in-frame clones and is missing some. Of 200,000 or so clones listed, about 91% are singletons. CDR1 SGHTA and CDR2 FQGTGA come from the germline V gene. There are 18 residues in the CDR3. With V trimmed by 1 base and J by 4 bases, 6 bases remained unmatched. A remark on this clone: The antigen is unknown.

The source material was PBMCs. The chain links TRBV7-3 to TRBJ2-1; 14 bases fit TRBD2. The sequence was obtained from a woman between 18 and 29 years old in good health and CMV-seronegative. CDR3 sequence (DNA): TGTGCCAGCAGCTTAAAGGGACTAGCGGGAGTAGGATACAATGAGCAGTTCTTC. Translated: CASSLKGLAGVGYNEQFF.